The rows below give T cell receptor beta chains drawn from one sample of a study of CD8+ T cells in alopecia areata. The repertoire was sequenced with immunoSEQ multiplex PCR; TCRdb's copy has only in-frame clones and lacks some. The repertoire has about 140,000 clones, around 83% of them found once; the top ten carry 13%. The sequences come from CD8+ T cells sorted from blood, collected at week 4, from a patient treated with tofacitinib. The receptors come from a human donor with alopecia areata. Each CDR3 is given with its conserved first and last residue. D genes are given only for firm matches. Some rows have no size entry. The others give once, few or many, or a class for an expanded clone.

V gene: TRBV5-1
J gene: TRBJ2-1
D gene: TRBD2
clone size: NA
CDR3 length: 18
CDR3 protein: CASSSDHRTSGYYNEQFF
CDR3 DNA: TGCGCCAGCAGCTCGGATCATAGGACTAGCGGGTATTACAATGAGCAGTTCTTC

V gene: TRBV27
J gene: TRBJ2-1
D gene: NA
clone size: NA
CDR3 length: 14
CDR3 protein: CASSFLSSDNEQFF
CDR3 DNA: TGTGCCAGCAGTTTTCTCAGTTCCGACAATGAGCAGTTCTTC

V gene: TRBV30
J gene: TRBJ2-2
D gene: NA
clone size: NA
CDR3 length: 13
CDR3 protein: CAWGLGRAGELFF
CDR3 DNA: TGTGCCTGGGGCCTAGGGCGGGCCGGGGAGCTGTTTTTT

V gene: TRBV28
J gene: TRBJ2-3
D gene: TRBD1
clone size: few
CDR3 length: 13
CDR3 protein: CASSITGADTQYF
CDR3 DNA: TGTGCCAGCAGTATTACAGGGGCAGATACGCAGTATTTT

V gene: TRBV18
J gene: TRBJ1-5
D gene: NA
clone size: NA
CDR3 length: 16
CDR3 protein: CASSPPQGHPNQPQHF
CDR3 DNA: TGTGCCAGCTCACCACCGCAGGGGCACCCCAATCAGCCCCAGCATTTT

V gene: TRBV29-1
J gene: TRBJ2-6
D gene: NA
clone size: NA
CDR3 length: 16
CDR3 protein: CSVEGIPTSGANVLTF
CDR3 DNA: TGCAGCGTTGAAGGGATCCCGACCTCTGGGGCCAACGTCCTGACTTTC

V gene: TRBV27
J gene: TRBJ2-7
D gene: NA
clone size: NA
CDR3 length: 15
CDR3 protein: CASSSPGLSGYEQYF
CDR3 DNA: TGTGCCAGCTCCTCCCCCGGGCTATCGGGCTACGAGCAGTACTTC

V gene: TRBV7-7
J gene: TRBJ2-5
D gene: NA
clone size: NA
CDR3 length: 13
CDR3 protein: CASRGTGQETQYF
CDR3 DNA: TGTGCTAGTCGAGGAACGGGCCAAGAGACCCAGTACTTC

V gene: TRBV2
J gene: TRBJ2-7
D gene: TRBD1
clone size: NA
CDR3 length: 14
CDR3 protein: CASSGTGPSYEQYF
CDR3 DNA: TGTGCCAGCAGTGGGACAGGCCCGTCCTACGAGCAGTACTTC

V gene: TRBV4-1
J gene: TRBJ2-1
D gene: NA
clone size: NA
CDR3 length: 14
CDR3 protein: CASSHVGTRNEQFF
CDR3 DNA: TGCGCCAGCAGCCACGTAGGGACCCGTAATGAGCAGTTCTTC

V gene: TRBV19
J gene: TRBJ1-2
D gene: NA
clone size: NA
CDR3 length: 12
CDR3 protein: CASSDWGYGYTF
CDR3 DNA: TGTGCCAGTAGCGATTGGGGCTATGGCTACACCTTC

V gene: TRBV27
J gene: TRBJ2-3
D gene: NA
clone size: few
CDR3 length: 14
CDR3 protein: CASSLYPGTDTQYF
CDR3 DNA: TGTGCCAGCAGTTTATACCCTGGGACAGATACGCAGTATTTT

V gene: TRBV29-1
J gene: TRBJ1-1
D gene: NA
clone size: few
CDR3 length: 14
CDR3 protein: CSVDDKGKGTEAFF
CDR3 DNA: TGCAGCGTTGACGATAAGGGGAAAGGCACTGAAGCTTTCTTT

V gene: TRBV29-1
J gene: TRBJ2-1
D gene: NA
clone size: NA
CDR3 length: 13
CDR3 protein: CSVEGWTINEQFF
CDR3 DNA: TGCAGCGTTGAAGGGTGGACAATCAATGAGCAGTTCTTC

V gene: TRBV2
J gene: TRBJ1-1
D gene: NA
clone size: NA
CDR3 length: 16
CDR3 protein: CASSLRMEASNTEAFF
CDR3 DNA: TGTGCCAGCTCCCTCCGGATGGAGGCATCGAACACTGAAGCTTTCTTT

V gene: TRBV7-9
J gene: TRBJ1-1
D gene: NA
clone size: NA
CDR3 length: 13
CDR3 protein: CASPGRRNTEAFF
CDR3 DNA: TGTGCCAGCCCGGGACGGAGGAACACTGAAGCTTTCTTT

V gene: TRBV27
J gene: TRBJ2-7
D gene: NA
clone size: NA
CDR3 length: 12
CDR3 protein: CASSRPMGEQYF
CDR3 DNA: TGTGCCAGCAGCCGACCTATGGGCGAGCAGTACTTC

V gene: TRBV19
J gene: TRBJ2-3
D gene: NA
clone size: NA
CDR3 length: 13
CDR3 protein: CASSIIPPDTQYF
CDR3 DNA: TGTGCCAGTAGTATAATCCCTCCGGATACGCAGTATTTT

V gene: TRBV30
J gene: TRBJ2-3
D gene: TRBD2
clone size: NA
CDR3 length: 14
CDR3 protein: CAWTLAGGLDTQYF
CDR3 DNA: TGTGCCTGGACACTCGCGGGAGGGTTGGATACGCAGTATTTT

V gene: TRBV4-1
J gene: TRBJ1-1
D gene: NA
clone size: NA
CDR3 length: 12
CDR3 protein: CASSQDPPEAFF
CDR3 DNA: TGCGCCAGCAGCCAAGATCCGCCTGAAGCTTTCTTT

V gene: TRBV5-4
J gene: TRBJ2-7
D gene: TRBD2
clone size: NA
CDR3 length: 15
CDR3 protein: CASITAGAPSYEQYF
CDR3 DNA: TGTGCCAGCATCACAGCGGGAGCCCCATCCTACGAGCAGTACTTC

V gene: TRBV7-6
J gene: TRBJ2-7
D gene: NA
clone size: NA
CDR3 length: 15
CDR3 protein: CASSLAPPHSREQYF
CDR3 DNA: TGTGCCAGCAGCTTAGCGCCCCCTCACTCGAGGGAGCAGTACTTC

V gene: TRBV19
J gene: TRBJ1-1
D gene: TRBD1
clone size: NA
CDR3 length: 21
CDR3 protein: CASSIESGTQGTGDLNTEAFF
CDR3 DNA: TGTGCCAGTAGTATAGAATCCGGGACCCAGGGAACAGGGGACCTGAACACTGAAGCTTTCTTT

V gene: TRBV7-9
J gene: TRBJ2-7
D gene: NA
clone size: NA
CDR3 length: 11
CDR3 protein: CASSPGARQYF
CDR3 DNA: TGTGCCAGCAGCCCAGGCGCCAGGCAGTACTTC

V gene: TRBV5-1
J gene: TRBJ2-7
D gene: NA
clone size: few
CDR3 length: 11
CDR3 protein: CASSPGDEQYF
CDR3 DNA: TGCGCCAGCAGCCCGGGGGACGAGCAGTACTTC

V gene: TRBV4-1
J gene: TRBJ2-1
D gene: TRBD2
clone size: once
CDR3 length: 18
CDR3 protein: CASSQEVASGTLYNEQFF
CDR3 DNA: TGCGCCAGCAGCCAAGAGGTGGCTAGCGGGACTCTCTACAATGAGCAGTTCTTC

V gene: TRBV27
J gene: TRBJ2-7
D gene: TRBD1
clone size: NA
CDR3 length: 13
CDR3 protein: CASSRDRVHEQYF
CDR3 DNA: TGTGCCAGCAGTCGGGACAGGGTACACGAGCAGTACTTC

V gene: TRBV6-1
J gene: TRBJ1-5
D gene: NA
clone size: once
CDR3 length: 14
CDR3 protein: CATRVRQGPQPQHF
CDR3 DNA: TGTGCCACCAGAGTTCGGCAGGGACCTCAGCCCCAGCATTTT

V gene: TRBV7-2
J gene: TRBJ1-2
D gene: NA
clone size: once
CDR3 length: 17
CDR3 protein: CASSLPYRGREDYGYTF
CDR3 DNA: TGTGCCAGCAGCCTACCCTACCGAGGGCGGGAAGACTATGGCTACACCTTC

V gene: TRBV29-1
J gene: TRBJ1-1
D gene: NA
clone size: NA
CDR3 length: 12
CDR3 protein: CSVKSENTEAFF
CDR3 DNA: TGCAGCGTTAAATCGGAGAACACTGAAGCTTTCTTT

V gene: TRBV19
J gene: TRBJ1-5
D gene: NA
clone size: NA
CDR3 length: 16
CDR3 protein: CASTLIWGIGNQPQHF
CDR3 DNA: TGTGCCAGTACCCTAATTTGGGGGATCGGGAATCAGCCCCAGCATTTT

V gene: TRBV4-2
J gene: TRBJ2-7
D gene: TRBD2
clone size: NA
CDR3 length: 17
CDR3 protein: CASSQFWTSGRPGEQYF
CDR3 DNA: TGTGCCAGCAGCCAATTCTGGACTAGCGGGAGGCCGGGGGAGCAGTACTTC

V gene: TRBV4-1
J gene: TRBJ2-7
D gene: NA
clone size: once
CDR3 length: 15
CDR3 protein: CASSQERAGSYEQYF
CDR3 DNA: TGCGCCAGCAGCCAAGAACGAGCGGGCTCCTACGAGCAGTACTTC

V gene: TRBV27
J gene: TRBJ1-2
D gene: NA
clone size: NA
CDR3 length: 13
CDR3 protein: CASSFGQFYGYTF
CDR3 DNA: TGTGCCAGCAGTTTTGGCCAGTTCTATGGCTACACCTTC

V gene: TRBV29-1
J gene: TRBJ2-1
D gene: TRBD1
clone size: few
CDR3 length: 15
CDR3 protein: CSVDPPGQVSNEQFF
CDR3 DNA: TGCAGCGTGGACCCCCCGGGACAGGTATCCAATGAGCAGTTCTTC

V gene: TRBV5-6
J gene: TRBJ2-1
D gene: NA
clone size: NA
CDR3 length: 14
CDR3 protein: CASSQGLTYNEQFF
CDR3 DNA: TGTGCCAGCAGCCAGGGACTGACCTACAATGAGCAGTTCTTC

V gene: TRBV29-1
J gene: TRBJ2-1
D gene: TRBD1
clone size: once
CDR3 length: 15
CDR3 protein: CSVEGTGVPYNEQFF
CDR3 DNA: TGCAGCGTTGAAGGGACAGGAGTTCCCTACAATGAGCAGTTCTTC

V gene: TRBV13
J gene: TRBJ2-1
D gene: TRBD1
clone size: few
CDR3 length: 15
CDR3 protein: CASSLGTGSYNEQFF
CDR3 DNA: TGTGCCAGCAGCTTAGGGACAGGGAGTTACAATGAGCAGTTCTTC

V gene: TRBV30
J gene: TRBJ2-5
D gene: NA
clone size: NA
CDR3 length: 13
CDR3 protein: CAWSVGVEETQYF
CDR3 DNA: TGTGCCTGGAGTGTAGGGGTGGAAGAGACCCAGTACTTC

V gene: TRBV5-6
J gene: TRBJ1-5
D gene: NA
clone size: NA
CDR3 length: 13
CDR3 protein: CASSFQGYQPQHF
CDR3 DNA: TGTGCCAGCAGCTTCCAGGGTTATCAGCCCCAGCATTTT

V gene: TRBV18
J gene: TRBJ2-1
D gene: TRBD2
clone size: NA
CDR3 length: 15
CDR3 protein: CASSPRLAVNEVQFF
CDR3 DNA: TGTGCCAGCTCACCGCGGCTAGCGGTCAATGAGGTGCAGTTCTTC

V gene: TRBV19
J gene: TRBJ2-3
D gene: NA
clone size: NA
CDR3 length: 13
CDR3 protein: CASSWLSTDTQYF
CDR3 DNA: TGTGCCAGTTCCTGGTTAAGCACAGATACGCAGTATTTT

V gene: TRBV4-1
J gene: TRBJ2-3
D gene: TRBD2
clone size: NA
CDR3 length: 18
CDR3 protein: CASSQEPSGRALTDTQYF
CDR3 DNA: TGCGCCAGCAGCCAAGAGCCAAGCGGGAGGGCCCTCACAGATACGCAGTATTTT

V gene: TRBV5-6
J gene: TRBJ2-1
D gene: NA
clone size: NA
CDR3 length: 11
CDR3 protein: CASSSTREQFF
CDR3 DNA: TGTGCCAGCAGCAGCACACGGGAGCAGTTCTTC

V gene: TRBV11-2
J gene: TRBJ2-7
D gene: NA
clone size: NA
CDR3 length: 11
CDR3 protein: CASSFSYEQYF
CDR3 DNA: TGTGCCAGCAGCTTTTCCTACGAGCAGTACTTC

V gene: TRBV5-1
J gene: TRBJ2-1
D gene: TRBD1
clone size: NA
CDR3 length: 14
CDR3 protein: CASSFGDRLNEQFF
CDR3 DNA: TGCGCCAGCAGTTTTGGGGACAGACTCAATGAGCAGTTCTTC

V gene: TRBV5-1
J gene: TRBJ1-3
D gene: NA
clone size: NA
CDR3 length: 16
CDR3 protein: CASSYPGRNSKDTIYF
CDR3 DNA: TGCGCCAGCAGCTACCCCGGACGGAACTCCAAGGACACCATATATTTT

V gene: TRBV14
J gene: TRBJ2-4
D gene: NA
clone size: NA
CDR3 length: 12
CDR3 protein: CASSQEGRVQYF
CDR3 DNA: TGTGCCAGCAGCCAAGAGGGACGGGTTCAGTACTTC

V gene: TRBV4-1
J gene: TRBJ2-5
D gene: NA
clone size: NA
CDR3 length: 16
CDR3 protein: CASSQGAARYQETQYF
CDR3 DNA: TGCGCCAGCAGCCAAGGGGCAGCCAGGTACCAAGAGACCCAGTACTTC

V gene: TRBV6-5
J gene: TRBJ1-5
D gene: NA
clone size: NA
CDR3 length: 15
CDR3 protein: CASSRSGFSNQPQHF
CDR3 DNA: TGTGCCAGCAGCAGATCGGGTTTTAGCAATCAGCCCCAGCATTTT

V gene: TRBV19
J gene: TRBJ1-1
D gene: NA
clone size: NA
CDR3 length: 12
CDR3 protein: CASRLMGTEAFF
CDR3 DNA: TGTGCCAGTCGGTTAATGGGGACTGAAGCTTTCTTT

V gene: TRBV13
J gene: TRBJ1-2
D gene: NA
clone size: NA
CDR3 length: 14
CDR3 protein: CATTSQGTNYGYTF
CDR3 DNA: TGTGCCACCACGAGCCAGGGGACTAACTATGGCTACACCTTC

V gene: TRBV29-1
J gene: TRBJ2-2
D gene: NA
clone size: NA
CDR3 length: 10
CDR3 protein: CSAEAGELFF
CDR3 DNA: TGCAGCGCCGAGGCCGGGGAGCTGTTTTTT

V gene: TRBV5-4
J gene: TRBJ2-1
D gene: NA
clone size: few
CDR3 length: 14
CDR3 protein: CASSLSGSYNEQFF
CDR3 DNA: TGTGCCAGCAGCTTAAGCGGATCCTACAATGAGCAGTTCTTC

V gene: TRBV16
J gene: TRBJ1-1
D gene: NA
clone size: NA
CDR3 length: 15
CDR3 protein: CASSQSPGMNTEAFF
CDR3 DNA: TGTGCCAGCAGCCAATCACCGGGGATGAACACTGAAGCTTTCTTT

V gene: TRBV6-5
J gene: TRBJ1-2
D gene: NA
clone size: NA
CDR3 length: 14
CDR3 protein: CASSSRQELEGYTF
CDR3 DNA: TGTGCCAGCAGTTCTAGACAGGAATTAGAAGGCTACACCTTC

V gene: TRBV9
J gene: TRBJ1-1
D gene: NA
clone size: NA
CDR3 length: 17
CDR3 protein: CASSVGEEQGKNTEAFF
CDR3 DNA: TGTGCCAGCAGCGTAGGAGAGGAGCAGGGGAAGAACACTGAAGCTTTCTTT